A selection of T cell receptor beta chains follows, all from one sample in a study of a mutant IDH1 vaccine in newly diagnosed glioma. These receptors' antigens are unknown. The assay was immunoSEQ multiplex PCR, and TCRdb's table has in-frame clones only and misses some. The table shows 30,000 to 40,000 clones, with 80% to 95% occurring only once. Sequences were derived from PBMCs, sampled from a glioma patient whose treatment included an IDH1 peptide vaccine. These receptors were obtained from a woman in her forties with glioma. Each CDR3 is given with its conserved first and last residue. Fields, in order: V gene, D gene, J gene, clone size, CDR3 length, CDR3 DNA, CDR3 protein. A D gene is named only where the DNA matches it firmly. Part of the rows lack a size; the others show once, few, many or a class for expanded clones.

V: TRBV4-2; D: TRBD1; J: TRBJ1-1; size: NA; length: 15; DNA: TGTGCCAGCAGCCATGGGACAGGGGAGGACACTGAAGCTTTCTTT; CDR3: CASSHGTGEDTEAFF
V: TRBV7-9; D: NA; J: TRBJ1-2; size: once; length: 14; DNA: TGTGCCAGCAGCTTAAGCGACGGATACTATGGCTACACCTTC; CDR3: CASSLSDGYYGYTF
V: TRBV10-2; D: NA; J: TRBJ1-5; size: few; length: 15; DNA: TGCGCCAGCAGCAGTGCTCCTCTCTCGAATCAGCCCCAGCATTTT; CDR3: CASSSAPLSNQPQHF
V: TRBV7-8; D: TRBD2; J: TRBJ2-6; size: NA; length: 18; DNA: TGTGCCAGCAGCTCCCGGGAGGGGACGGTTCGGGGGGCCAACGTCCTGACTTTC; CDR3: CASSSREGTVRGANVLTF
V: TRBV11-2; D: NA; J: TRBJ2-2; size: NA; length: 15; DNA: TGTGCCAGCAGCATTCGACAGCTTAACACCGGGGAGCTGTTTTTT; CDR3: CASSIRQLNTGELFF
V: TRBV29-1; D: TRBD1; J: TRBJ2-7; size: NA; length: 14; DNA: TGCAGCGTTGGAGAGGGGCAGGGGGCGCGTGAGCAGTACTTC; CDR3: CSVGEGQGAREQYF
V: TRBV30; D: NA; J: TRBJ2-3; size: once; length: 13; DNA: TGTGCCTGGAGTGCTGGGCCACCAGATACGCAGTATTTT; CDR3: CAWSAGPPDTQYF
V: TRBV6-1; D: NA; J: TRBJ1-3; size: once; length: 14; DNA: TGTGCCAGCGGACAGTCGAGCTCTGGAAACACCATATATTTT; CDR3: CASGQSSSGNTIYF
V: TRBV19; D: NA; J: TRBJ2-3; size: NA; length: 15; DNA: TGTGCCAGTAGTCCTCAAGGGGCCCCCACAGATACGCAGTATTTT; CDR3: CASSPQGAPTDTQYF
V: TRBV6-5; D: NA; J: TRBJ2-7; size: once; length: 13; DNA: TGTGCCAGCAGTGGAGACAGGTCCTACGAGCAGTACTTC; CDR3: CASSGDRSYEQYF
V: TRBV7-9; D: NA; J: TRBJ2-7; size: NA; length: 17; DNA: TGTGCCAGCAGCTCTCCGCCCCCGGGATCCTCATTCTCCGAGCAGTACTTC; CDR3: CASSSPPPGSSFSEQYF
V: TRBV4-1; D: NA; J: TRBJ2-1; size: NA; length: 15; DNA: TGCGCCAGCAGCCAACTCGGGGTAGCGGTTAATGAGCAGTTCTTC; CDR3: CASSQLGVAVNEQFF
V: TRBV12-5; D: NA; J: TRBJ1-5; size: NA; length: 16; DNA: TGTGCTAGTGTCCCTGAACGGGGGAATAGCAATCAGCCCCAGCATTTT; CDR3: CASVPERGNSNQPQHF
V: TRBV21-1; D: NA; J: TRBJ2-3; size: NA; length: 15; DNA: TGTGCCAGCAGTATCGGGCAGCGGTTCACAGATACGCAGTATTTT; CDR3: CASSIGQRFTDTQYF
V: TRBV18; D: NA; J: TRBJ1-6; size: NA; length: 13; DNA: TGTGCCAGCTCACCAGGGGATAATTCACCCCTCCACTTT; CDR3: CASSPGDNSPLHF
V: TRBV7-7; D: NA; J: TRBJ2-5; size: NA; length: 14; DNA: TGTGCTAGCAGCAGGGGGGATTTTTTAGAGACCCAGTACTTC; CDR3: CASSRGDFLETQYF
V: TRBV29-1; D: NA; J: TRBJ2-1; size: NA; length: 11; DNA: TGCAGCGTTGTTCAGTACAATGAGCAGTTCTTC; CDR3: CSVVQYNEQFF
V: TRBV6-1; D: NA; J: TRBJ1-5; size: once; length: 15; DNA: TGTGCCAGCAGGGTTGACGTTGGGGATCATCAGCCCCAGCATTTT; CDR3: CASRVDVGDHQPQHF
V: TRBV6-5; D: TRBD1; J: TRBJ2-7; size: once; length: 13; DNA: TGTGCCAGCAGTTACTCGAACAGGGGGGAACAGTACTTC; CDR3: CASSYSNRGEQYF
V: TRBV7-9; D: NA; J: TRBJ2-3; size: once; length: 15; DNA: TGTGCCAGCAGCCCACAGGGCGTTAGCACAGATACGCAGTATTTT; CDR3: CASSPQGVSTDTQYF
V: TRBV5-1; D: NA; J: TRBJ2-7; size: NA; length: 15; DNA: TGCGCCAGCAGCTTGGGGGGAACCAGCTCCTACGAGCAGTACTTC; CDR3: CASSLGGTSSYEQYF
V: TRBV4-3; D: NA; J: TRBJ1-2; size: NA; length: 14; DNA: TGCGCCAGCAGCCAAGGGGTCACGACTTATGGCTACACCTTC; CDR3: CASSQGVTTYGYTF
V: TRBV29-1; D: NA; J: TRBJ2-7; size: NA; length: 14; DNA: TGCAGCGTTGGCCCGGGACCAGGGAACTACGAGCAGTACTTC; CDR3: CSVGPGPGNYEQYF
V: TRBV5-1; D: NA; J: TRBJ1-1; size: NA; length: 16; DNA: TGCGCCAGCAGCCCCTCCCGGGGGGCGCCGGACACTGAAGCTTTCTTT; CDR3: CASSPSRGAPDTEAFF
V: TRBV10-1; D: NA; J: TRBJ1-5; size: NA; length: 18; DNA: TGCGCCAGCAGTGAGTCGCGGGACCCTTTCAGAGGCAATCAGCCCCAGCATTTT; CDR3: CASSESRDPFRGNQPQHF
V: TRBV7-6; D: TRBD1; J: TRBJ1-6; size: NA; length: 14; DNA: TGTGCCAGCAGCTTGACAGGGGAGGAGTCACCCCTCCACTTT; CDR3: CASSLTGEESPLHF
V: TRBV11-2; D: TRBD2; J: TRBJ2-5; size: NA; length: 15; DNA: TGTGCCAGCAGCTTAGGAGCGGGAGTAGAAAAGACCCAGTACTTC; CDR3: CASSLGAGVEKTQYF
V: TRBV12-2; D: NA; J: TRBJ1-1; size: NA; length: 19; DNA: TGTGCAAGTCGCTCAGCCCCTCGGGGACAGAGGTTTAAAGACACTGAAGCTTTCTTT; CDR3: CASRSAPRGQRFKDTEAFF
V: TRBV10-1; D: NA; J: TRBJ2-3; size: NA; length: 16; DNA: TGCGCCAGCAGTGATGGGACCCTGGGGGCGGGGGATACGCAGTATTTT; CDR3: CASSDGTLGAGDTQYF
V: TRBV5-5; D: TRBD2; J: TRBJ2-6; size: NA; length: 19; DNA: TGTGCCAGCAAAAACGGGACTAGCGGGAGGTCCGCTGGGGCCAACGTCCTGACTTTC; CDR3: CASKNGTSGRSAGANVLTF
V: TRBV28; D: TRBD1; J: TRBJ1-2; size: NA; length: 13; DNA: TGTGCCAGCAGAGGACAGGGCCGTTATGGCTACACCTTC; CDR3: CASRGQGRYGYTF
V: TRBV6-5; D: NA; J: TRBJ1-1; size: NA; length: 15; DNA: TGTGCCAGCAGTTACTCTTTTCTGGGGGGCACTGAAGCTTTCTTT; CDR3: CASSYSFLGGTEAFF
V: TRBV19; D: TRBD1; J: TRBJ1-5; size: NA; length: 15; DNA: TGTGCCAGTAGGGGTGAGGGGACAGAGTATCAGCCCCAGCATTTT; CDR3: CASRGEGTEYQPQHF
V: TRBV6-6; D: NA; J: TRBJ2-3; size: NA; length: 16; DNA: TGTGCCAGCAGTTACTTCGCGACTGGGGGCACAGATACGCAGTATTTT; CDR3: CASSYFATGGTDTQYF
V: TRBV6-6; D: NA; J: TRBJ1-4; size: NA; length: 15; DNA: TGTGCCAGCAAAACACAGGGAGAGTGGGATGAAAAACTGTTTTTT; CDR3: CASKTQGEWDEKLFF
V: TRBV6-1; D: TRBD2; J: TRBJ2-7; size: NA; length: 14; DNA: TGTGCCAGCAGTGAGGTAGCGGGAGCGTACGAGCAGTACTTC; CDR3: CASSEVAGAYEQYF
V: TRBV27; D: TRBD1; J: TRBJ1-6; size: NA; length: 14; DNA: TGTGCCAGCAGTTCGAGGGGGCGGAATTCACCCCTCCACTTT; CDR3: CASSSRGRNSPLHF
V: TRBV5-1; D: NA; J: TRBJ1-4; size: NA; length: 13; DNA: TGCGCCAGCAGGGGGCTGATCAATGAAAAACTGTTTTTT; CDR3: CASRGLINEKLFF
V: TRBV4-3; D: NA; J: TRBJ1-6; size: once; length: 14; DNA: TGCGCCAGCAGTGCGGTTTTGTATAATTCACCCCTCCACTTT; CDR3: CASSAVLYNSPLHF
V: TRBV2; D: NA; J: TRBJ1-1; size: NA; length: 15; DNA: TGTGCCAGCAGTGATCCGGCAGAAAGTAACACTGAAGCTTTCTTT; CDR3: CASSDPAESNTEAFF
V: TRBV7-8; D: NA; J: TRBJ2-1; size: NA; length: 14; DNA: TGTGCCAGCCGAAGGGCCGGGCACTACAATGAGCAGTTCTTC; CDR3: CASRRAGHYNEQFF